These 26 T cell receptor beta chains originate from one sample sequenced in a study of identical twins. TCRdb called the 5' RACE reads again in MiXCR, with one record for every CDR3 protein. The repertoire holds about 1.7 million distinct CDR3 sequences, with around a third as singletons. Specimen: cord blood. Receptors originate from a newborn girl in good health.

There are many counts of this clonotype. The V and J genes are TRBV29-1 and TRBJ2-7, with D possibly being TRBD1 (6 bases). This CDR3 comprises 15 residues. V dropped 7 bases and J dropped 1 base, with 20 bases sitting between them. Germline lookup yields CDR1 SQVTM and CDR2 ANQGSEA. CDR3 sequence: CSARGVQGPSYEQYF. DNA of the CDR3: TGCAGCGCTAGAGGGGTCCAGGGGCCTTCCTACGAGCAGTACTTC.

Only a few counts were recorded for this clonotype. The V and J genes are TRBV12-3 or TRBV12-4 and TRBJ1-5; D unclear. The CDR3 spans 15 residues. With 3 bases removed from V and 4 bases from J, the gap between germline ends came to 13 bases. The CDR3 nucleotides are TGTGCCAGCAGTTTCCGGGCCGGGGAGAATCAGCCCCAGCATTTT. Its protein product is CASSFRAGENQPQHF.

This clonotype was seen only once. The chain links TRBV3-1 to TRBJ2-1; 11 nucleotides match TRBD2. Germline CDR1 is LGHDT and CDR2 is YNNKEL (reference sequence). CDR3 length: 15 amino acids. The junction had 10 bases not matched to a gene; V was cut back by 10 bases and J by 5 bases. CDR3 sequence reads: CATTLGLAENNEQFF. The CDR3 region has the DNA TGTGCCACCACCTTGGGACTAGCGGAAAACAATGAGCAGTTCTTC.

This chain uses TRBV28 with TRBJ2-5; perhaps TRBD2 as D (5 bases). Germline CDR1 MDHEN, CDR2 SYDVKM. V was pared by 6 bases and J by 0 bases, with 14 bases between. The CDR3 runs to 15 residues. CDR3 sequence: CASSPHAGNQETQYF. The CDR3 nucleotides read TGTGCCAGCAGCCCTCACGCGGGCAACCAAGAGACCCAGTACTTC.

This clonotype was counted only a few times. This chain joins TRBV7-2 and TRBJ2-1; D may be TRBD2 (6 bases). The V and J ends lost 7 bases and 0 bases respectively, with 19 bases between them. This CDR3 has 17 residues. From germline, CDR1 is SGHTA and CDR2 FQGNSA. DNA for the CDR3: TGTGCCAGCACACGTGGGAGGAACCCAAGCTCCTACAATGAGCAGTTCTTC. Protein product: CASTRGRNPSSYNEQFF.

The chain carries TRBV7-2 and TRBJ2-5; 14 nucleotides match TRBD2. J lost 13 bases, V lost 2 bases, and 3 bases had no gene match. Looked up from germline, CDR1 is SGHTA and CDR2 is FQGNSA. The CDR3 consists of 13 residues. CDR3 amino acids: CASSLRLAGGAYF. The CDR3 nucleotides are TGTGCCAGCAGCTTAAGACTAGCGGGAGGGGCGTACTTC. The full variable domain, in which reference TRBV7-2 and TRBJ2-5 provide the parts outside the CDR3, is GAGVSQSPSNKVTEKGKDVELRCDPISGHTALYWYRQSLGQGLEFLIYFQGNSAPDKSGLPSDRFSAERTGGSVSTLTIQRTQQEDSAVYLCASSLRLAGGAYFGPGTRLLVL.

This clonotype was picked up many times. The V gene is TRBV6-1, the J gene TRBJ2-7, with no clear D. The CDR3 sequence is 13 residues long. CDR1 MNHNS and CDR2 SASEGT come from the germline V gene. V was pared by 3 bases and J by 12 bases, with 18 bases between. The DNA of the CDR3 is TGTGCCAGCAGTGAGGTTGAACTCCCCCCAGGGTACTTC. It encodes CASSEVELPPGYF.

In this sample, this clonotype turned up a few times. This chain connects TRBV7-9 to TRBJ2-7; a weak D match, TRBD1 (5 bases). V lost 4 bases, J lost 5 bases, and 9 bases lay in between. The germline CDR1 and CDR2 sequences are SEHNR and FQNEAQ (reference sequence). This CDR3 contains 12 residues. This CDR3 is CASSYTGDEQYF. CDR3 DNA sequence: TGTGCCAGCAGCTATACAGGCGACGAGCAGTACTTC. The complete variable domain, with remaining parts taken from reference TRBV7-9 and TRBJ2-7, reads DTGVSQNPRHKITKRGQNVTFRCDPISEHNRLYWYRQTLGQGPEFLTYFQNEAQLEKSRLLSDRFSAERPKGSFSTLEIQRTEQGDSAMYLCASSYTGDEQYFGPGTRLTVT.

This clonotype occurred a few times. The rearrangement uses TRBV4-2 and TRBJ2-5; 7 bases agree with TRBD1. This CDR3 region has 14 residues. The germline gives CDR1 LGHNA, CDR2 YNFKEQ. V shed 1 base and J 2 bases; nucleotides not matched to a gene: 1. This CDR3 is CASSQAGQQETQYF. The CDR3 DNA reads as TGTGCCAGCAGCCAAGCGGGACAGCAAGAGACCCAGTACTTC.

The table lists this clonotype with a count of one. The genes are TRBV7-2 and TRBJ1-5; the match to TRBD1 covers 9 bases. CDR3 length: 16 residues. The germline V gene encodes CDR1 SGHTA and CDR2 FQGNSA. The V gene end was trimmed by 4 bases and the J gene end by 7 bases; junction bases not matched to a gene: 11. CDR3 region: CASSSQGAGNEQPQHF. Here the CDR3 DNA reads TGTGCCAGCAGCTCACAGGGGGCTGGGAATGAACAGCCCCAGCATTTT.

The V gene is TRBV4-2, the J gene TRBJ2-4; D possibly corresponds to TRBD2 (5 bases). The J call is in doubt because the DNA end fits TRBJ2-7 better. Germline V CDR1 and CDR2: LGHNA, YNFKEQ. CDR3 length equals 15 residues. CDR3 sequence (DNA): TGTGCCAGCAGCCAAGAACCACTAGGGAGCTACGAGCAGTACTTC. It specifies CASSQEPLGSYEQYF.

This clonotype came up many times. This sequence joins TRBV14 and TRBJ2-5; unclear D gene. The germline CDR1 and CDR2 sequences are SGHDN and FVKESK. The CDR3 sequence is 11 residues long. With 2 bases removed from V and 6 bases from J, the gap between germline ends came to 4 bases. The CDR3 DNA reads TGTGCCAGCAGCCAATTAAAGACCCAGTACTTC. Its translation: CASSQLKTQYF.

A few counts support this clonotype. V usage is TRBV2 and J usage is TRBJ2-1; 7 bases are shared with TRBD2. Germline V gene lookup returns CDR1 SNHLY and CDR2 FYNNEI. The CDR3 is 15 amino acids. V lost 3 bases and J lost 6; bases outside the gene matches: 8. CDR3 in amino acids: CASSDGYGGGNEQFF. Written as DNA, the CDR3 is TGTGCCAGCAGTGATGGGTATGGGGGGGGCAATGAGCAGTTCTTC.

The rearrangement uses TRBV27 and TRBJ2-4; D may match TRBD1 or TRBD2 (6 bases each). TRBJ2-7 matches the DNA end more closely, so the J call is doubtful. Germline CDR1 MNHEY, CDR2 SMNVEV (reference sequence). The CDR3 runs to 14 residues. CDR3 sequence (DNA): TGTGCCAGCAGTTTATTAGGGGGGCGCGACGAGCAGTACTTC. Its protein is CASSLLGGRDEQYF.

The chain combines TRBV20-1 with TRBJ2-3; D might be TRBD1 or TRBD2, each matching 5 bases. The V end was cut by 4 bases, the J end by 5 bases, with 19 bases between. CDR1 is DFQATT and CDR2 is SNEGSKA in the germline V gene (reference sequence). The CDR3 extends over 15 amino acids. The CDR3: CSATHRTGWGDTQYF. Here the CDR3 DNA reads TGCAGTGCTACCCACAGGACTGGTTGGGGAGATACGCAGTATTTT.

This clonotype turned up a few times. This chain connects TRBV5-1 to TRBJ1-1; 7 bases are shared with TRBD1. Trimming at V came to 3 bases and at J to 2 bases, leaving 7 bases not matched to a gene. Germline loops: CDR1 SGHRS, CDR2 YFSETQ. The CDR3 loop spans 15 amino acids. The CDR3 loop reads CASSSRQGSNTEAFF. CDR3 DNA: TGCGCCAGCAGCTCCAGACAGGGCAGTAACACTGAAGCTTTCTTT.

The chain has TRBV28 and TRBJ2-1; D is perhaps TRBD2 (5 bases). Looked up from germline, CDR1 is MDHEN and CDR2 is SYDVKM. The CDR3 spans 15 residues. The ends were cut back, 6 bases at V and 0 bases at J, with 12 bases in the middle. CDR3 sequence: CASRSRRSSYNEQFF. The DNA of the CDR3 is TGTGCCAGCAGAAGCAGGAGGAGCTCCTACAATGAGCAGTTCTTC.

The genes are TRBV11-3 and TRBJ2-5; D remains unclear. The assigned J gene may be wrong: the sequence end matches TRBJ2-7 better. The CDR3 runs 14 residues. Germline loops: CDR1 SGHNT, CDR2 YENEEA. DNA for the CDR3: TGTGCCAGCAGCTTAAGGGCCAGACTCTACGAGCAGTACTTC. Amino acids: CASSLRARLYEQYF.

The sample holds a few counts of this clonotype. This chain links TRBV28 with TRBJ2-1; 10 bases agree with TRBD2. After removal of 5 bases from V and 0 bases from J, the junction contained 4 bases not matched to a gene. Germline-derived CDR1 and CDR2 are MDHEN and SYDVKM. The CDR3 runs to 16 residues. The CDR3 is CASSAPSGSSYNEQFF. DNA for the CDR3: TGTGCCAGCAGTGCCCCTAGCGGGAGCTCCTACAATGAGCAGTTCTTC.

V usage is TRBV3-1 and J usage is TRBJ2-4; 9 nucleotides agree with TRBD2. Near its end, the DNA agrees better with TRBJ2-7, so the J call may be wrong. CDR1 LGHDT and CDR2 YNNKEL come from the germline V gene (reference sequence). This CDR3 has 16 residues. In DNA form, the CDR3 reads TGTGCCAGCAGCCAAGGGTGGACTAGCGACCCCTACGAGCAGTACTTC. Protein product: CASSQGWTSDPYEQYF.

The V and J genes are TRBV4-2 and TRBJ1-1; no clear D. This CDR3 is 16 amino acids long. Trimming left V 0 bases short and J 2 bases short, with 13 bases between. CDR1 and CDR2 (germline): LGHNA, YNFKEQ. The CDR3 protein is CASSQDMAAINTEAFF. The CDR3 bases are TGTGCCAGCAGCCAAGATATGGCAGCGATAAACACTGAAGCTTTCTTT.

There are a few counts of this clonotype. V gene TRBV20-1 combines with J gene TRBJ2-7, with 8 bases matching TRBD2. The V and J ends lost 1 base and 6 bases, in that order; junction bases with no gene match: 5. CDR1 is DFQATT and CDR2 is SNEGSKA in the germline V gene (reference sequence). The CDR3 runs 13 residues. CDR3 residues: CSARVAAGVEQYF. CDR3 sequence (DNA): TGCAGTGCTAGAGTGGCAGCGGGAGTCGAGCAGTACTTC.

The V and J genes are TRBV20-1 and TRBJ1-5; 7 nucleotides agree with TRBD1. This CDR3 is 16 amino acids long. Germline loops: CDR1 DFQATT, CDR2 SNEGSKA (reference sequence). The V and J ends lost 1 base and 7 bases, in that order; junction bases with no gene match: 13. Here the CDR3 DNA reads TGCAGTGCTAGAGTCCCTAGGACAGGCCCGAAACAGCCCCAGCATTTT. This encodes CSARVPRTGPKQPQHF.

The chain couples TRBV28 to TRBJ2-1; weak D call: TRBD2 (6 bases). Germline lookup yields CDR1 MDHEN and CDR2 SYDVKM. There are 15 residues in the CDR3. V was cut by 2 bases and J by 6 bases, with 14 bases left in between. CDR3 region: CASSLTRELGNEQFF. CDR3 nucleotides: TGTGCCAGCAGTTTAACGCGGGAATTGGGCAATGAGCAGTTCTTC.

This clonotype showed up just a few times. The chain recombines TRBV7-2 with TRBJ1-4; TRBD1 might be the D (6 bases). The germline V gene encodes CDR1 SGHTA and CDR2 FQGNSA. The germline V and J ends were trimmed by 1 base and 3 bases, with 9 bases remaining between them. CDR3 length: 15 amino acids. The chain's CDR3 is CASSLVNRANEKLFF. CDR3 coding DNA: TGTGCCAGCAGCTTAGTAAACAGGGCTAATGAAAAACTGTTTTTT.

This clonotype was seen a handful of times. The chain is built from TRBV2 and TRBJ1-2, with no clear D. Germline CDR1 reads SNHLY; CDR2 reads FYNNEI. The CDR3 is made up of 13 amino acids. The V end lost 10 bases, the J end lost 9 bases, and 21 bases lay between the germline ends. CDR3 sequence (DNA): TGTGCCACCTACAGAGACCCTCTCCTAAGCTACACCTTC. Its protein product is CATYRDPLLSYTF.